This T cell receptor (beta chain) came from a study of cytomegalovirus exposure and HLA in healthy donors. Findings and caveats of the study: In a later analysis, TCR beta V- and J-gene trimming was associated with a missense DCLRE1C variant.

With regard to this clone: The antigen remains unidentified.

Germline lookup yields CDR1 SGHRS and CDR2 YFSETQ. The CDR3 spans 16 residues. V trimming: 0 bases; J trimming: 4 bases; junction bases outside the gene matches: 8. Unrecorded immune exposures were likely, despite nominal health at sampling. Amplification used 60 Vbeta primers and 13 Jbeta primers. Under the authors' procedure: There were 70 million to 95 million unique TCR beta chains by a later count, and around 10 million of them were shared. Data came from immunoSEQ multiplex PCR; TCRdb stores just in-frame clones and leaves some out. The V and J calls and clone size were taken over from that table, and D and trimming were inferred from the DNA. The sample consists of 80,000 to 100,000 clones, about 81% of them appearing once.

The V and J genes are TRBV5-1 and TRBJ2-3; 7 bases fit TRBD1. The TCR originated in a man aged 35 to 55 in good health and CMV-seronegative. What was sequenced was PBMCs. The DNA for the CDR3 is TGCGCCAGCAGCTTGGAAGGGGGAACAGGGGCAGATACGCAGTATTTT. It translates to CASSLEGGTGADTQYF.